This T cell receptor beta chain comes out of a study of cytomegalovirus exposure and HLA in healthy donors. Germline V gives CDR1 MDHEN, CDR2 SYDVKM. Germline trimming cut 0 bases from V and 5 bases from J; bases unmatched to any gene: 2. The CDR3 has 14 amino acids. The primer mix had 60 Vbeta and 13 Jbeta primers. Assay: immunoSEQ multiplex PCR; the TCRdb copy retains only in-frame clones and omits some. Of 65,000 to 90,000 clones in the sample, roughly two thirds were seen once. The sequencing sample was made of PBMCs. The sequence was obtained from a woman in her thirties or forties in good health and CMV-seropositive. The V gene is TRBV28, the J gene TRBJ2-7, with 9 bases identical to TRBD1. The CDR3 DNA reads TGTGCCAGCAGTTTATGGGACAGGGGCGACGAGCAGTACTTC. This codes for CASSLWDRGDEQYF.